This entry concerns a single TCR beta chain. Its antigen has not been determined. Base qualities are not at hand, and no much larger clone is one base apart. This sample is drawn from a study of blood T cell repertoires in COVID-19 (dated by TCRdb to 2018 to 2021). Looking at the study overall: Samples covering the acute and convalescent phases of COVID-19 were provided by collaborators in the United States, Italy and Spain. Nearly every sample came with metadata listing a de-identified subject ID, COVID-19 status, age in years and sex. The prospective study material was composed of cDNA or gDNA derived from T cells, B-cell-depleted T cells, or PBMCs. The repertoires were released in a freely available public database meant as a resource for research on the immune response to SARS-CoV-2. The samples were drawn from two sources: the first 160 participants of the ongoing ImmuneRACE study, and fewer than 1,500 subjects contributed by 6 global collaborators. Deeply sampled blood TCRbeta repertoires from subjects exposed to, actively infected with, or recovered from COVID-19 were included in the dataset. Where available, HLA class I and class II types were obtained from metadata supplied by the sample provider rather than from assay-based typing. What the study reported, not specific to this receptor: The quantity of clinical and demographic metadata differed by source and by participant and was supplied without curation.

TCRbeta CDR3 regions were amplified from genomic DNA by means of the immunoSEQ Assay, a bias-controlled multiplex PCR. The authors' analysis ran thus. Within the assay, amplification of reference gene primers was used to estimate how many nucleated cells each sample contained. To quantify the absolute abundance of each unique TCRbeta CDR3 rearrangement, sequence reads were collapsed and filtered. For each sample, productive Simpson clonality was calculated by taking the square root of Simpson's diversity index across productive rearrangements. Drawn from immuneACCESS, this table holds only the in-frame rearrangements with V and J called that TCRdb kept. Clones are partly lost; checked studies trace under half to an unresolved V gene and leave the rest unexplained. The D gene and trimming were derived from the DNA, and the V and J assignments and clone size from that table. The sample table records 200,000 to 250,000 clones; around 82% of these occur just once. The ten biggest clones cover less than 3.5% of the sample.

The CDR3, from cysteine to phenylalanine, totals 12 residues. Kept here is only the CDR3 DNA, which spans 36 bases and is read in frame from base 1. CDR1 SNHLY and CDR2 FYNNEI were looked up in the germline V gene. The junction carries 11 bases between V and J, which are trimmed by 11 bases and 0 bases respectively. Each collaborating institution followed its own protocols to collect whole blood in K2EDTA tubes. For TCRbeta analysis, collaborators shipped samples in one of three forms: frozen whole blood, isolated PBMCs, or DNA extracted from either of those sample types. The origin of this receptor is a man aged 45-60 years with active or convalescent COVID-19. The chain is made from TRBV2 and TRBJ2-7; the D segment could be TRBD1, given 5 matching bases. Source material: peripheral blood. The bases read TGTGCCGATTTGGGGCCCTCCTACGAGCAGTACTTC. This encodes CADLGPSYEQYF.